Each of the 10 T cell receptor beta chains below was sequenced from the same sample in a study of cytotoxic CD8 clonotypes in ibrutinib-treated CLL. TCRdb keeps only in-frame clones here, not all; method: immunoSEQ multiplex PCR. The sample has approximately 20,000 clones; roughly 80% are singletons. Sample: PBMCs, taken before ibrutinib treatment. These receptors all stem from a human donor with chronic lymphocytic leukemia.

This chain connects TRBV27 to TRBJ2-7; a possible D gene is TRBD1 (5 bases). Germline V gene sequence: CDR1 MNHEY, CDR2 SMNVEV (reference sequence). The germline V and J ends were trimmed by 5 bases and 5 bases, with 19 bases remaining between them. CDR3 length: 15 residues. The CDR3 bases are TGTGCCAGCAGTCTATGGGCGCGACAGACCCACGAGCAGTACTTC. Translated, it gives CASSLWARQTHEQYF.

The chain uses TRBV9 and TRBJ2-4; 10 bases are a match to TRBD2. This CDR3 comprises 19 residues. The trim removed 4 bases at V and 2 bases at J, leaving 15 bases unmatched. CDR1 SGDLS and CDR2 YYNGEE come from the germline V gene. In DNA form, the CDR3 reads TGTGCCAGCAGCCCAGGGGTCCTAGCGGGGGATATGTCCAAAAACATTCAGTACTTC. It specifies CASSPGVLAGDMSKNIQYF.

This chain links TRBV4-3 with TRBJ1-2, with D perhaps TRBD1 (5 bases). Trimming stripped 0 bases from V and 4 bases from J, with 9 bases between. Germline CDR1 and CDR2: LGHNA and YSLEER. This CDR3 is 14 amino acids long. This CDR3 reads CASSQDRGTYGYTF. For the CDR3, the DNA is TGCGCCAGCAGCCAAGATAGGGGCACCTATGGCTACACCTTC.

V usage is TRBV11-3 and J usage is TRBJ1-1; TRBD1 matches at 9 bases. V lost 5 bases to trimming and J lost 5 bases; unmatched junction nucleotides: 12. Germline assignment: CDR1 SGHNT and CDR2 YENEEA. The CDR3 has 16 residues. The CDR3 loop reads CASSPGQGGPRTEAFF. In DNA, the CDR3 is TGTGCCAGCAGCCCGGGACAGGGAGGACCGCGAACTGAAGCTTTCTTT.

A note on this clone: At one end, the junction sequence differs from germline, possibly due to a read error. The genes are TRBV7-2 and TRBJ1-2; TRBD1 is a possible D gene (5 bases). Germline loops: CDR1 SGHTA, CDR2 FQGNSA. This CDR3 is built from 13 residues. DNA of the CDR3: TGTGCCAGCAGCTTAGTCACTTGGGGGGTCCTGGGTTTC. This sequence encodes CASSLVTWGVLGF.

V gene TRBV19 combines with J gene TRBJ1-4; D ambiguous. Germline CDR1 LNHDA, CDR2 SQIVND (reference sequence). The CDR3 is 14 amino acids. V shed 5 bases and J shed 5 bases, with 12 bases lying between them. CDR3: CASSPRRANEKLFF. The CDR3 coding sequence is TGTGCCAGTAGTCCAAGGAGGGCGAATGAAAAACTGTTTTTT.

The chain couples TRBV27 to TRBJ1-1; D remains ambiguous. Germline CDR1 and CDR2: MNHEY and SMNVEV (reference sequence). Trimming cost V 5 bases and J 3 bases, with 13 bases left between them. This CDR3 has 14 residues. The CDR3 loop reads CASSAPGRDTEAFF. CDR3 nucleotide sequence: TGTGCCAGCAGTGCTCCCGGGAGGGACACTGAAGCTTTCTTT.

CDR3 in amino acids: CASSKGQGWTDTQYF. CDR3 in DNA: TGTGCCAGCAGCAAGGGACAGGGATGGACAGATACGCAGTATTTT. The chain joins TRBV11-3 to TRBJ2-3; TRBD1 matches 9 bases. This CDR3 spans 15 amino acids. The junction had 6 bases not matched to a gene; V was cut back by 5 bases and J by 3 bases. Germline CDR1 is SGHNT and CDR2 is YENEEA.

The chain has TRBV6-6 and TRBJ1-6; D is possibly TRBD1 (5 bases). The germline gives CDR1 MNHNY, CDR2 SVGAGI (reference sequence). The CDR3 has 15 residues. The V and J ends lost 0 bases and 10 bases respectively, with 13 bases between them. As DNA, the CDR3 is TGTGCCAGCAGTTACTCAGGCTGGGACGACTCACCCCTCCACTTT. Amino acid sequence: CASSYSGWDDSPLHF.

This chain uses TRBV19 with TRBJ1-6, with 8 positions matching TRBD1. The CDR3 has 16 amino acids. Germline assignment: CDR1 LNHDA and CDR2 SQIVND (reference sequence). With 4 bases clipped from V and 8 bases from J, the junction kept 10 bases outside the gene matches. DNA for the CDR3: TGTGCCAGTAGTACTGGGACAGGTCCGGGGGATTCACCCCTCCACTTT. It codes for CASSTGTGPGDSPLHF.